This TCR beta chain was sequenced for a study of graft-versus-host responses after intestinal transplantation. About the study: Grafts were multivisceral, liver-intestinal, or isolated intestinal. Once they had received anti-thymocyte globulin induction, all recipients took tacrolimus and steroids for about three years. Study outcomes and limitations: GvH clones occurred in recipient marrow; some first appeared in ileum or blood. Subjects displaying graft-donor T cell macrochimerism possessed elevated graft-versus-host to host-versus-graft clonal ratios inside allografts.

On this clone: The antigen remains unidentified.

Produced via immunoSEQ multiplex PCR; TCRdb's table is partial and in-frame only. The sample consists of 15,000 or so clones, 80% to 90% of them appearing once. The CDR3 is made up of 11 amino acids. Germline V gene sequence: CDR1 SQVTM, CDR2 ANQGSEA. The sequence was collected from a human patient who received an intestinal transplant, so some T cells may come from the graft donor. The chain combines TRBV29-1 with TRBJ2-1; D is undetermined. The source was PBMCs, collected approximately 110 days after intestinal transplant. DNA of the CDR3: TGCACTTCCTTGAAGAACAATGAGCAGTTCTTC. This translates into CTSLKNNEQFF.